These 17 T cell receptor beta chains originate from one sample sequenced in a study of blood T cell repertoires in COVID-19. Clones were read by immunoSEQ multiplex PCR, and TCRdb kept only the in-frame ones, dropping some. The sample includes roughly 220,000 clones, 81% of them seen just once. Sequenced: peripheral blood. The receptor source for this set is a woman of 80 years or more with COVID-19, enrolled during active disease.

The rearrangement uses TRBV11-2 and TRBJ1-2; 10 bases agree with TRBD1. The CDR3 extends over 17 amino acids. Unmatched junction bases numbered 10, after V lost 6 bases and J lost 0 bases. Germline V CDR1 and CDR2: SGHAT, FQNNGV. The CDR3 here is CASSLTGGIVSNYGYTF. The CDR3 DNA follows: TGTGCCAGCAGTTTGACAGGGGGCATAGTCTCTAACTATGGCTACACCTTC. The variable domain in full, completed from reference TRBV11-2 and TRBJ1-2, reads EAGVAQSPRYKIIEKRQSVAFWCNPISGHATLYWYQQILGQGPKLLIQFQNNGVVDDSQLPKDRFSAERLKGVDSTLKIQPAKLEDSAVYLCASSLTGGIVSNYGYTFGSGTRLTVV.

In nucleotides, the CDR3 is TGTGCCAGCAGGGGACTAGCGGCAGGTACGCAGTATTTT. Amino acid sequence: CASRGLAAGTQYF. J is TRBJ2-3 and V is TRBV2; 11 nucleotides line up with TRBD2. Losses at the gene ends were 6 bases for V and 8 bases for J; bases not matched to a gene: 4. The CDR3 is 13 residues long. Germline V CDR1 and CDR2: SNHLY, FYNNEI.

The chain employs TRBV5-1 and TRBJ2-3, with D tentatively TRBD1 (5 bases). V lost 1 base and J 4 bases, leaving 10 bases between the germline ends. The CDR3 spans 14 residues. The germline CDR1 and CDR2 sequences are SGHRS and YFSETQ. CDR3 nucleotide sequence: TGCGCCAGCAGCTTGATTACAGGAGCAGATACGCAGTATTTT. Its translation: CASSLITGADTQYF.

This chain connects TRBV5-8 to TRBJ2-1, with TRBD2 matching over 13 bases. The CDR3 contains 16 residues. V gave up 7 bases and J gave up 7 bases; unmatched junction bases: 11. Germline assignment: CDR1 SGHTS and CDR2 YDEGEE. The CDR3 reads CASPDPPGLAGNEQFF. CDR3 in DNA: TGTGCCAGCCCTGACCCCCCGGGACTAGCGGGAAATGAGCAGTTCTTC.

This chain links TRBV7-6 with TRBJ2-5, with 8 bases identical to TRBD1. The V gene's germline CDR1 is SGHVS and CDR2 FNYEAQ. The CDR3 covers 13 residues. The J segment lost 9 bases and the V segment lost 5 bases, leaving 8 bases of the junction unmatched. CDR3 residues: CASSRRTGTAQYF. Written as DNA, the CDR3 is TGTGCCAGCAGCCGGAGGACAGGGACGGCCCAGTACTTC.

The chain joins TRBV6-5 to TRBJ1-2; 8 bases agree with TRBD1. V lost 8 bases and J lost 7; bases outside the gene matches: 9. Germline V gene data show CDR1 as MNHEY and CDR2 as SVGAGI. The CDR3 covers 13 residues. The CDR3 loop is CASHQGARGGYTF. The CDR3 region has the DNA TGTGCCAGCCATCAGGGGGCGCGAGGTGGCTACACCTTC.

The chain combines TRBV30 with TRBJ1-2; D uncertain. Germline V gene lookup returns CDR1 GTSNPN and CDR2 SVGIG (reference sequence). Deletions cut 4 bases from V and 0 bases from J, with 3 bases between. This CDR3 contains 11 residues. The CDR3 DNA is TGTGCCTGGATAGCTAACTATGGCTACACCTTC. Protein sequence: CAWIANYGYTF.

The CDR3 nucleotides are TGTGCCAGCAGCGGCTACAGGGCACCCTACGAGCAGTACTTC. Translating it yields CASSGYRAPYEQYF. This chain connects TRBV9 to TRBJ2-7, with a weak D call TRBD1 (6 bases). CDR3 length: 14 residues. Trimming removed 3 bases from V and 2 bases from J, with 12 bases in between. Looked up from germline, CDR1 is SGDLS and CDR2 is YYNGEE.

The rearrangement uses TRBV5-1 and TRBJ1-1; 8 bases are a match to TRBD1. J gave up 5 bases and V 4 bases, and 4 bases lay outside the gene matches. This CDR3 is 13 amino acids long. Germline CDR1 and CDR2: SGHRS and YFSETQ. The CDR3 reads CASSRGQGTEAFF. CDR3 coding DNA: TGCGCCAGCAGCCGCGGACAGGGAACTGAAGCTTTCTTT.

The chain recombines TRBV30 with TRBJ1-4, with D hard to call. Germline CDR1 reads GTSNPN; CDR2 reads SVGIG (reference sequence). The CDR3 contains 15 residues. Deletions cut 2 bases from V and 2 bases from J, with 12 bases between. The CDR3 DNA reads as TGTGCCTGGAGTAAGAAGGGAGCTACTAATGAAAAACTGTTTTTT. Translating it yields CAWSKKGATNEKLFF.

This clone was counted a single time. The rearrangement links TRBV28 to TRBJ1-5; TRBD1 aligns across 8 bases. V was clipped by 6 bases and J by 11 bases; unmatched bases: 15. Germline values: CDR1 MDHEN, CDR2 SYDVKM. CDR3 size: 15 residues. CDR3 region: CASSPTGVRRGSQHF. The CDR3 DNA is TGTGCCAGCAGCCCGACAGGGGTTCGTCGAGGGTCCCAGCATTTT.

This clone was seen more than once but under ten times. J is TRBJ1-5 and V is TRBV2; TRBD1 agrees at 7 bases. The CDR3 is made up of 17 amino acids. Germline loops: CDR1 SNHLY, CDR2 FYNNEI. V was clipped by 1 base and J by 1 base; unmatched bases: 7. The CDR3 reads CASSEVSTGSSNQPQHF. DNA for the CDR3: TGTGCCAGCAGTGAAGTCTCGACAGGGTCCAGCAATCAGCCCCAGCATTTT. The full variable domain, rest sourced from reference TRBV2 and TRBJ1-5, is EPEVTQTPSHQVTQMGQEVILRCVPISNHLYFYWYRQILGQKVEFLVSFYNNEISEKSEIFDDQFSVERPDGSNFTLKIRSTKLEDSAMYFCASSEVSTGSSNQPQHFGDGTRLSIL.

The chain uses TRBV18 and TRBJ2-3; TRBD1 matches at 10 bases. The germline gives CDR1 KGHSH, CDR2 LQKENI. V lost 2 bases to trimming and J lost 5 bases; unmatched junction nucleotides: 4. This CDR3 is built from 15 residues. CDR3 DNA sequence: TGTGCCAGCTCACCAAGGACAGGGGGGAGAGATACGCAGTATTTT. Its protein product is CASSPRTGGRDTQYF. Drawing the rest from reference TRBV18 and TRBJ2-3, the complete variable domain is NAGVMQNPRHLVRRRGQEARLRCSPMKGHSHVYWYRQLPEEGLKFMVYLQKENIIDESGMPKERFSAEFPKEGPSILRIQQVVRGDSAAYFCASSPRTGGRDTQYFGPGTRLTVL.

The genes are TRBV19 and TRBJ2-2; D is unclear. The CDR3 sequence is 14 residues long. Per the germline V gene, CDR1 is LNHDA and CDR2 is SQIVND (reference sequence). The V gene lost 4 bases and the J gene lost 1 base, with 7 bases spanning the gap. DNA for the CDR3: TGTGCCAGTAGTAGGTGGCAGAACACCGGGGAGCTGTTTTTT. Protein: CASSRWQNTGELFF.

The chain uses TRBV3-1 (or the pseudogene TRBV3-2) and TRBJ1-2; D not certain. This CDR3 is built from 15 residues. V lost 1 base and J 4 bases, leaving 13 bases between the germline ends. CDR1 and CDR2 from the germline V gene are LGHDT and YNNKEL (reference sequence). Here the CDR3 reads CASSQAQAAGYGYTF. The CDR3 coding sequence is TGTGCCAGCAGCCAAGCCCAGGCCGCGGGCTATGGCTACACCTTC.

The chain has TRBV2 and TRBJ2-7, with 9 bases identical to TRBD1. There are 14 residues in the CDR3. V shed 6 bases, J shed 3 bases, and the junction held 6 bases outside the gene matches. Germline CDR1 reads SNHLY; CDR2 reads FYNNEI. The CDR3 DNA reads TGTGCCAGCAGCAAGGGACAGGGCCTCTACGAGCAGTACTTC. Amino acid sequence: CASSKGQGLYEQYF. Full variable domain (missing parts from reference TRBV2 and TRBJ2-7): EPEVTQTPSHQVTQMGQEVILRCVPISNHLYFYWYRQILGQKVEFLVSFYNNEISEKSEIFDDQFSVERPDGSNFTLKIRSTKLEDSAMYFCASSKGQGLYEQYFGPGTRLTVT.

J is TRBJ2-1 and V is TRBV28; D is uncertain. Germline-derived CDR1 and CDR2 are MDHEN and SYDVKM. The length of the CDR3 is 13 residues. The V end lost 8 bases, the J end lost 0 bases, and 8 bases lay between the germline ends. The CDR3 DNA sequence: TGTGCCAGCTCCCTAGGCTCCTACAATGAGCAGTTCTTC. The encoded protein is CASSLGSYNEQFF.